The rows below give T cell receptor beta chains drawn from one sample of a study of blood T cell repertoires in COVID-19. The repertoire was sequenced with immunoSEQ multiplex PCR; TCRdb's copy has only in-frame clones and lacks some. The table lists over 200,000 clones, roughly four fifths of them singletons. Sequencing was done on a sample of PBMCs or T cells enriched from blood (not recorded which). Source of these receptors: a man in his forties or fifties who had recovered from COVID-19. CDR3s include the opening cysteine and the closing phenylalanine or tryptophan. A D gene is named only where the DNA matches it firmly. The size field is filled for only some rows; it gives once, few, many or a size class.

>.|TRBJ1-1|14|TRBV7-2|few
TGTGCCAGCAGCTTGCAGGGCCCGATAACTGAAGCTTTCTTT
CASSLQGPITEAFF
>TRBD1|TRBJ1-1|16|TRBV5-1|.
TGCGCCAGCAGCTTTGGGACAGGGGATAGGAACACTGAAGCTTTCTTT
CASSFGTGDRNTEAFF
>TRBD2|TRBJ2-6|19|TRBV5-5|.
TGTGCCAGCAGCTTGGTAAATCTAGCGGGAGCCTCTGGGGCCAACGTCCTGACTTTC
CASSLVNLAGASGANVLTF
>TRBD1|TRBJ1-2|14|TRBV7-3|.
TGTGCCAGCAGCCGGGGACAGGGGGTGGGTGGCTACACCTTC
CASSRGQGVGGYTF
>.|TRBJ2-3|16|TRBV4-2|.
TGTGCCAGCAGCCAAGGTCCCGGGGGAAGCACAGATACGCAGTATTTT
CASSQGPGGSTDTQYF
>TRBD2|TRBJ2-1|15|TRBV7-9|.
TGTGCCAGCAGCTTACGGGGGGTCCCGTACAATGAGCAGTTCTTC
CASSLRGVPYNEQFF
>TRBD1|TRBJ1-2|15|TRBV2|.
TGTGCCAGCACCGAAAGGGGACAGGGAAACTATGGCTACACCTTC
CASTERGQGNYGYTF
>TRBD1|TRBJ2-6|18|TRBV5-6|.
TGTGCCAGCAGCCCAGGACAGGGGGCGTCCTCTGGGGCCAACGTCCTGACTTTC
CASSPGQGASSGANVLTF
>.|TRBJ2-1|11|TRBV2|few
TGTGCCAGCAGGATCGGCAATGAGCAGTTCTTC
CASRIGNEQFF
>.|TRBJ1-1|14|TRBV25-1|.
TGTGCCAGCAGTGTTTCCGGGATGGGCACTGAAGCTTTCTTT
CASSVSGMGTEAFF
>TRBD1|TRBJ1-2|15|TRBV5-6|.
TGTGCCAGCAGCTGGGGACAGATTTTTGACTATGGCTACACCTTC
CASSWGQIFDYGYTF
>.|TRBJ1-2|15|TRBV11-2|.
TGTGCCAGCAGCAACATGGTTGGAGGGCACTATGGCTACACCTTC
CASSNMVGGHYGYTF
>.|TRBJ1-3|15|TRBV5-4|.
TGTGCCAGCAGCTCGCCAGGGCAAACTGGAAACACCATATATTTT
CASSSPGQTGNTIYF
>TRBD2|TRBJ2-1|17|TRBV4-1|many
TGCGCCAGCAGCCAATTAAGTAGCGGGGGGATGAACAATGAGCAGTTCTTC
CASSQLSSGGMNNEQFF
>TRBD2|TRBJ2-3|15|TRBV9|.
TGTGCCAGCAGCCTCCTGGGGGGGGGAAGAGATACGCAGTATTTT
CASSLLGGGRDTQYF
>.|TRBJ2-3|16|TRBV4-1|few
TGCGCCAGCAGCCAAGTAGGCCTAGCTTTAACAGATACGCAGTATTTT
CASSQVGLALTDTQYF
>TRBD1|TRBJ2-2|16|TRBV7-3|.
TGTGCCAGCAGCGCTACAGGGGGCGCAGAGACCGGGGAGCTGTTTTTT
CASSATGGAETGELFF
>.|TRBJ1-1|14|TRBV25-1|many
TGTGCCAGCAGTGAATTCGTAGAGAACACTGAAGCTTTCTTT
CASSEFVENTEAFF
>.|TRBJ1-2|13|TRBV29-1|.
TGCAGCGTCAAGCCGACAGCCCACTATGGCTACACCTTC
CSVKPTAHYGYTF
>.|TRBJ1-3|16|TRBV24-1|.
TGTGCCCCAGACGGGAAGACGGCTGAGACTGGAAACACCATATATTTT
CAPDGKTAETGNTIYF
>TRBD1|TRBJ2-3|15|TRBV9|once
TGTGCCAGCAGCGTAATGACAGGGGGCAGAGATACGCAGTATTTT
CASSVMTGGRDTQYF
>.|TRBJ1-2|12|TRBV19|once
TGTGCCAGTAGTCTGGGGCTTAGAGGCTACACCTTC
CASSLGLRGYTF
>TRBD1|TRBJ1-2|15|TRBV14|.
TGTGCCAGCAGCCAAGGTGAGGGGACAGGAGGGGGCTACACCTTC
CASSQGEGTGGGYTF
>TRBD2|TRBJ2-5|14|TRBV6-2/TRBV6-3|.
TGTGCCAGCAGTCCAAGCGGGAGCTGGGAGACCCAGTACTTC
CASSPSGSWETQYF
>.|TRBJ1-4|13|TRBV12-3/TRBV12-4|.
TGTGCCAGCAGTTTTGGGGGAGGAGGAAAACTGTTTTTT
CASSFGGGGKLFF
>TRBD2|TRBJ2-4|15|TRBV6-6|.
TGTGCCATCCAGACTAGCCCTTTAGCCAAAAACATTCAGTACTTC
CAIQTSPLAKNIQYF
>.|TRBJ1-3|14|TRBV19|.
TGTGCCAGTACCCGAGTGGGCCTCGGAAACACCATATATTTT
CASTRVGLGNTIYF
>TRBD1|TRBJ1-2|20|TRBV4-1|.
TGCGCCAGCAGCCAATTCCCTCCCGCCCGGCACAGGGGGAAGTCCTATGGCTACACCTTC
CASSQFPPARHRGKSYGYTF
>TRBD1|TRBJ2-7|14|TRBV7-3|few
TGTGCCAGCAGCTTAACACAGGGGGCGAGGGAGCAGTACTTC
CASSLTQGAREQYF
>TRBD1|TRBJ1-4|16|TRBV5-1|.
TGCGCCAGCAGCTTGGCCGGGGACAGAAATAATGAAAAACTGTTTTTT
CASSLAGDRNNEKLFF
>.|TRBJ1-2|12|TRBV12-3/TRBV12-4|.
TGTGCCAGCAGCCGAGGACTGGATAGCTACACCTTC
CASSRGLDSYTF
>.|TRBJ1-1|13|TRBV6-5|once
TGTGCCAGCTTTCTCCGGGGTACCACTGAAGCTTTCTTT
CASFLRGTTEAFF
>TRBD2|TRBJ2-1|16|TRBV10-1|.
TGCGCCAGCAGTGACCCCGGGACTAGTCTAGGTGGTGAGCAGTTCTTC
CASSDPGTSLGGEQFF
>.|TRBJ2-2|15|TRBV5-1|.
TGCGCCAGCAGCTCCCAAGACAGGTTCGCCGGGGAGCTGTTTTTT
CASSSQDRFAGELFF
>TRBD1|TRBJ1-6|15|TRBV14|.
TGTGCCAGCAGCCCTCTTGGACAGGGGCGTTCACCCCTCCACTTT
CASSPLGQGRSPLHF
>.|TRBJ2-7|12|TRBV29-1|.
TGCAGCGTTGCAACAGGTTCATACGAGCAGTACTTC
CSVATGSYEQYF
>TRBD1|TRBJ1-5|14|TRBV19|once
TGTGCCAGTAGTACGGACAGGTTCAATCAGCCCCAGCATTTT
CASSTDRFNQPQHF
>TRBD1|TRBJ2-2|17|TRBV18|.
TGTGCCAGCTCACCATTTAGAGGGACAGGGGACACCGGGGAGCTGTTTTTT
CASSPFRGTGDTGELFF
>.|TRBJ1-3|12|TRBV19|.
TGTGCCACCAGGGCAGGAGGAAACACCATATATTTT
CATRAGGNTIYF
>.|TRBJ1-2|15|TRBV6-1|.
TGTGCCAGCAGTGACCGGGGTTCAGCTAACTATGGCTACACCTTC
CASSDRGSANYGYTF
>.|TRBJ2-5|16|TRBV6-5|.
TGTGCCAGCAGTTACTCGGCACAGCGGCCGCAAGAGACCCAGTACTTC
CASSYSAQRPQETQYF
>.|TRBJ2-5|16|TRBV11-2|.
TGTGCCAGCAGCTTAGATGGGGGGACAGTTCAAGAGACCCAGTACTTC
CASSLDGGTVQETQYF
>.|TRBJ2-3|15|TRBV18|.
TGTGCCAGCTCACTTTCGGCAGGTCTCACAGATACGCAGTATTTT
CASSLSAGLTDTQYF
>.|TRBJ2-7|12|TRBV12-3/TRBV12-4|.
TGTGCCAGCAGCCCGGAGACCTACGAGCAGTACTTC
CASSPETYEQYF
>.|TRBJ1-4|16|TRBV18|once
TGTGCCAGCTCACCGGATATGGCGTCAGGAATCGAAAAACTGTTTTTT
CASSPDMASGIEKLFF
>.|TRBJ2-5|15|TRBV7-7|.
TGTGCCAGCAGCTTAAACCCGAACAGACAAGAGACCCAGTACTTC
CASSLNPNRQETQYF
>TRBD1|TRBJ2-7|16|TRBV30|once
TGTGCCTGGAGCTTCCATTCCGGGACAGTCCCCAACGAGCAGTACTTC
CAWSFHSGTVPNEQYF
>TRBD1|TRBJ1-1|14|TRBV19|.
TGTGCCAGTAGTGGACAGGGACTTAGCACTGAAGCTTTCTTT
CASSGQGLSTEAFF
>.|TRBJ1-5|17|TRBV7-2|.
TGTGCCAGCAGCTCCACGGGAGGGGGGGCTAGCAATCAGCCCCAGCATTTT
CASSSTGGGASNQPQHF
>TRBD1|TRBJ1-5|14|TRBV6-6|.
TGTGCCAGCACCCTGGACAGGGTCCCTCAGCCCCAGCATTTT
CASTLDRVPQPQHF
>TRBD1|TRBJ1-3|14|TRBV19|many
TGTGCCAGTAGTAGCCAGGGGGCTGGAAACACCATATATTTT
CASSSQGAGNTIYF
>.|TRBJ1-6|13|TRBV19|few
TGTGCCAGCGCCAGGACAGATAATTCACCCCTCCACTTT
CASARTDNSPLHF